The source of this T cell receptor beta chain is a study of cytomegalovirus exposure and HLA in healthy donors. The J segment lost 0 bases and the V segment lost 8 bases, leaving 14 bases of the junction unmatched. The CDR3 runs 17 residues. Per germline, CDR1 LNHDA and CDR2 SQIVND (reference sequence). This PCR relied on a set of 60 Vbeta primers and 13 Jbeta primers. Sequencing used immunoSEQ multiplex PCR; TCRdb keeps in-frame clones, though not all of them. The repertoire has 95,000 to 150,000 clones, around 80% of them found once; the top ten carry less than 3%. General study findings and limits: Association of under 20,000 TCR beta sequences with HLA alleles was found at 0.05 false discovery rate in a later analysis. TCR beta chains numbering 164 were designated cytomegalovirus-associated.

Regarding this clone: Its antigen is unidentified.

J is TRBJ2-7 and V is TRBV19, with 9 nucleotides matching TRBD2. The clonotype was recovered from a woman aged 40 to 55 in good health and CMV-seropositive. The sequenced sample was PBMCs. CDR3 bases: TGTGCCAGTCGAAGGGATGGTAGCGGGGGACTCTCCTACGAGCAGTACTTC. Translated, it gives CASRRDGSGGLSYEQYF.